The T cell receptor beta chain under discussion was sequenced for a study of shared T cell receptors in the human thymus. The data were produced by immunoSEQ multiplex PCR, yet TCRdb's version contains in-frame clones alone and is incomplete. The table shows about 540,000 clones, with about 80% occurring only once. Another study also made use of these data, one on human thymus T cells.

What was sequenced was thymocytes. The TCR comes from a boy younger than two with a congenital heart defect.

This chain's CDR3 is CASSPTSGTSYNEQFF. Here the CDR3 DNA reads TGTGCCAGCAGCCCTACTAGCGGGACGTCCTACAATGAGCAGTTCTTC. This rearrangement joins TRBV5-6 to TRBJ2-1, with TRBD2 matching over 10 bases. This CDR3 has 16 residues. Germline CDR1 and CDR2: SGHDT and YYEEEE. V trimming: 4 bases; J trimming: 1 base; junction bases outside the gene matches: 5.